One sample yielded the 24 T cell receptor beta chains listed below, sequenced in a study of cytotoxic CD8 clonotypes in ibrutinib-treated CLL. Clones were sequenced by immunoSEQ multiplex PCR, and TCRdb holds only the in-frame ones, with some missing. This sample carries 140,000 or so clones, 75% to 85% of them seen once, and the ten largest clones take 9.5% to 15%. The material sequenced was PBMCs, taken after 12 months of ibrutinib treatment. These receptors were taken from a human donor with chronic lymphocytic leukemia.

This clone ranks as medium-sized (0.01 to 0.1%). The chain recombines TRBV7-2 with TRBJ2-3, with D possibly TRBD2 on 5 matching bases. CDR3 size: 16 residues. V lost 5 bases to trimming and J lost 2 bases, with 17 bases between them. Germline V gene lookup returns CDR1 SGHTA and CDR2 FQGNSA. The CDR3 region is CASSPSTTGITDTQYF. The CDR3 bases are TGTGCCAGCAGCCCTTCCACAACGGGGATCACAGATACGCAGTATTTT. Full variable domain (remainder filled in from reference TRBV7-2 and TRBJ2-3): GAGVSQSPSNKVTEKGKDVELRCDPISGHTALYWYRQSLGQGLEFLIYFQGNSAPDKSGLPSDRFSAERTGGSVSTLTIQRTQQEDSAVYLCASSPSTTGITDTQYFGPGTRLTVL.

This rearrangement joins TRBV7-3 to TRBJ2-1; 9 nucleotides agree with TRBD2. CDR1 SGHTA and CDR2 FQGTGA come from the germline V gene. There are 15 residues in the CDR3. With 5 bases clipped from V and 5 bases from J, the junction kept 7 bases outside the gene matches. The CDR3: CASSPQLAGNNEQFF. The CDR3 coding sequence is TGTGCCAGCAGCCCCCAGCTAGCGGGGAACAATGAGCAGTTCTTC.

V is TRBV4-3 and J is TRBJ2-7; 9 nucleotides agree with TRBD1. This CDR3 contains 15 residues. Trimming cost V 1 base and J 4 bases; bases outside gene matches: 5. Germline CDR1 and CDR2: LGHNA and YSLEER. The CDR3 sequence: CASSQGQGVSYEQYF. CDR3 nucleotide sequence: TGCGCCAGCAGCCAAGGACAGGGGGTTTCGTACGAGCAGTACTTC.

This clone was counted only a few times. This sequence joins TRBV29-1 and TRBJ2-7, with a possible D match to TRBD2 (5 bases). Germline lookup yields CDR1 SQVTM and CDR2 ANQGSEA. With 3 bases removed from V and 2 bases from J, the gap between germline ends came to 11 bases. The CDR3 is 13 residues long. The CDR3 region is CSVEEVMAYEQYF. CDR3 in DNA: TGCAGCGTTGAGGAGGTCATGGCCTACGAGCAGTACTTC.

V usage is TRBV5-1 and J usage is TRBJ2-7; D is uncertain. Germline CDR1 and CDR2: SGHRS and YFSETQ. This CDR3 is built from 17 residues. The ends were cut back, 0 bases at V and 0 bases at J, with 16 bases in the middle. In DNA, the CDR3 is TGCGCCAGCAGCTTGGAGGCAAGAACACCCCTCTCCTACGAGCAGTACTTC. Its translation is CASSLEARTPLSYEQYF.

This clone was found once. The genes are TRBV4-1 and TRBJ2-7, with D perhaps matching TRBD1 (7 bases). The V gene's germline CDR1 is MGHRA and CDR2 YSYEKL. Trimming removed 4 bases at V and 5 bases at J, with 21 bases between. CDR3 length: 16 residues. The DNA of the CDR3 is TGCGCCAGCAGCCCGCTATTTACAGGGGACTTCGACGAGCAGTACTTC. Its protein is CASSPLFTGDFDEQYF.

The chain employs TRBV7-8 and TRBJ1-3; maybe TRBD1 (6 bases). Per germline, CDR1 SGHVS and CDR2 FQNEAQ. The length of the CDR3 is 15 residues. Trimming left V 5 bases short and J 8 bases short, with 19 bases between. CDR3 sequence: CASSARGLPIHTIYF. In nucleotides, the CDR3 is TGTGCCAGCAGCGCCAGGGGCTTGCCGATACACACCATATATTTT.

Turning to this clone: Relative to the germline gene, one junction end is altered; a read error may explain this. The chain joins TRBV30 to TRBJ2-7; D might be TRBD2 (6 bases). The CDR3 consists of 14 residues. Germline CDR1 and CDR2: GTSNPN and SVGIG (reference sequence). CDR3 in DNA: TGTGCCTGGAGTGTACGACTAGTCTCCCACGAGCAGTACTTC. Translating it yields CAWSVRLVSHEQYF.

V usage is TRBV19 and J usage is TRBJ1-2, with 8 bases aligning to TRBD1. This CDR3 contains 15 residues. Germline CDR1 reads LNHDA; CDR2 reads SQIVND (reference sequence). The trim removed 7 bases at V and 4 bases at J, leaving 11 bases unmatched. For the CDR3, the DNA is TGTGCCAGTATCGCAACGGACAGGGCTTTCTATGGCTACACCTTC. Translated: CASIATDRAFYGYTF.

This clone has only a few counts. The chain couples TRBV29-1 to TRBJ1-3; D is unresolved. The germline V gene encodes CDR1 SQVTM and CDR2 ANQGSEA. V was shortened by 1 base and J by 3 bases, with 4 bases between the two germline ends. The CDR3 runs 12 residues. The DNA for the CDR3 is TGCAGCGTTGAAGGATTTGGAAACACCATATATTTT. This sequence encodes CSVEGFGNTIYF.

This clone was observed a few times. DNA for the CDR3: TGTGCCAGCAGCGGGCACTCCTACGAGCAGTACTTC. Amino acids: CASSGHSYEQYF. This chain links TRBV5-6 with TRBJ2-7; D not resolved. Germline CDR1 and CDR2: SGHDT and YYEEEE. The CDR3 consists of 12 residues. The V gene lost 4 bases and the J gene lost 0 bases, with 5 bases spanning the gap.

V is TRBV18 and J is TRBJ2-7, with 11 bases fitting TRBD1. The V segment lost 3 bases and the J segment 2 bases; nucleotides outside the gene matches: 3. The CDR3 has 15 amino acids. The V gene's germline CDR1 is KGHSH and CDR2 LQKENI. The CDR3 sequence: CASSPWDRGAYEQYF. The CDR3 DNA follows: TGTGCCAGCTCACCCTGGGACAGGGGGGCCTACGAGCAGTACTTC.

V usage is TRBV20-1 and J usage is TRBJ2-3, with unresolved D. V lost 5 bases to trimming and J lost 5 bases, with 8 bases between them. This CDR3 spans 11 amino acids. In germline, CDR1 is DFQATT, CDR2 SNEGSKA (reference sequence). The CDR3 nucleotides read TGCAGTGCTCTCCATGTAGATACGCAGTATTTT. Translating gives CSALHVDTQYF.

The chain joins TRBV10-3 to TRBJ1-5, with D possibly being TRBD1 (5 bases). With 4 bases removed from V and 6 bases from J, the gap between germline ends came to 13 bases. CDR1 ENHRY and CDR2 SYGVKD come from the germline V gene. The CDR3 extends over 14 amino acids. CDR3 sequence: CAISGTGVGQPQHF. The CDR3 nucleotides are TGTGCCATCAGTGGAACAGGAGTTGGTCAGCCCCAGCATTTT.

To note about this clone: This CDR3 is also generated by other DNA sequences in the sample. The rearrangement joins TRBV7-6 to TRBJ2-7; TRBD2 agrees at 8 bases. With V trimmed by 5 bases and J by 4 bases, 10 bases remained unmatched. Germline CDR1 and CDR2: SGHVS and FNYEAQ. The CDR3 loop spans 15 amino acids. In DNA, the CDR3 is TGTGCCAGCAGCCCCGGTCGGGGGGGGGAGTACGAGCAGTACTTC. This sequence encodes CASSPGRGGEYEQYF. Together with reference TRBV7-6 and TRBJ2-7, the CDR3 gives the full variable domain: GAGVSQSPRYKVTKRGQDVALRCDPISGHVSLYWYRQALGQGPEFLTYFNYEAQQDKSGLPNDRFSAERPEGSISTLTIQRTEQRDSAMYRCASSPGRGGEYEQYFGPGTRLTVT.

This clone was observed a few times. This chain's CDR3 is CASSPSGRYTGELFF. In DNA form, the CDR3 reads TGCGCCAGCAGCCCCAGCGGGAGGTACACCGGGGAGCTGTTTTTT. The chain links TRBV4-3 to TRBJ2-2; 9 bases map to TRBD2. The V gene's germline CDR1 is LGHNA and CDR2 YSLEER. With V trimmed by 4 bases and J by 3 bases, 3 bases remained unmatched. CDR3 length: 15 amino acids.

CDR3 nucleotides: TGTGCCAGCAGCACCCAACCTAGGGCCTCTGGAAACACCATATATTTT. Translation: CASSTQPRASGNTIYF. The chain joins TRBV9 to TRBJ1-3; D ambiguous. The CDR3 length is 16 residues. CDR1 SGDLS and CDR2 YYNGEE come from the germline V gene. Trimming took off 4 bases at V and 0 bases at J, with 14 bases between the two ends.

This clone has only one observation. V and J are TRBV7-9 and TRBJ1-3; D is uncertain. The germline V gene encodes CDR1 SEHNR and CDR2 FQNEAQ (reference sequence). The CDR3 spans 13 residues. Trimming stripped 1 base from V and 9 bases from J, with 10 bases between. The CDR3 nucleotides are TGTGCCAGCAGCTTAGAGCCCCTCGGCACCATATATTTT. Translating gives CASSLEPLGTIYF.

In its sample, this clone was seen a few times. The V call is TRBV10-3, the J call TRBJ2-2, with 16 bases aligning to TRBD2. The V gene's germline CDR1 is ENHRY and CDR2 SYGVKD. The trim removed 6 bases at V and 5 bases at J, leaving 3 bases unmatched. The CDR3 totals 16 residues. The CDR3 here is CAIRGLAGGETGELFF. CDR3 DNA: TGTGCCATCAGGGGACTAGCGGGAGGGGAGACCGGGGAGCTGTTTTTT.

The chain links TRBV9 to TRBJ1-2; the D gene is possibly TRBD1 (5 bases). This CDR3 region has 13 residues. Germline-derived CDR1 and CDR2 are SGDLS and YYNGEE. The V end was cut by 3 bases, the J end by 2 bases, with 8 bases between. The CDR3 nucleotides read TGTGCCAGCAGCGCGACAGTGAACTATGGCTACACCTTC. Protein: CASSATVNYGYTF.

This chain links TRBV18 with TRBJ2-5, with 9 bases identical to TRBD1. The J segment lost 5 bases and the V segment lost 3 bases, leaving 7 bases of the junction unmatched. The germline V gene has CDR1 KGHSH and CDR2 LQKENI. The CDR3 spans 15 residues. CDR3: CASSPPGQGWETQYF. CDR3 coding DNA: TGTGCCAGCTCACCGCCGGGACAGGGCTGGGAGACCCAGTACTTC.

CDR3 nucleotide sequence: TGTGCCAGCCGCAGTAACACTGAAGCTTTCTTT. It yields the protein CASRSNTEAFF. This chain connects TRBV9 to TRBJ1-1; D is undetermined. The V gene's germline CDR1 is SGDLS and CDR2 YYNGEE. The CDR3 contains 11 residues. The ends were cut back, 7 bases at V and 2 bases at J, with 6 bases in the middle.

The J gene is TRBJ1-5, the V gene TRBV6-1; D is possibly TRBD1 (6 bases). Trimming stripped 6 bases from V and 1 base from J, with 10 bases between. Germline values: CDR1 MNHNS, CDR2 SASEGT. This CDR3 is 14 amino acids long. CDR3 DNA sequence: TGTGCCAGCAGATGGACAGTGAGCAATCAGCCCCAGCATTTT. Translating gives CASRWTVSNQPQHF.

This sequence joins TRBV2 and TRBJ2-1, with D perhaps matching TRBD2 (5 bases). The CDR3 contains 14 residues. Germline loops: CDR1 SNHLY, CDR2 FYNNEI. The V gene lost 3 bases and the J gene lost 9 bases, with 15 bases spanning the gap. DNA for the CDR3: TGTGCCAGCAGTGATGGCCGCCGGGCGGGTGAGCAGTTCTTC. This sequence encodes CASSDGRRAGEQFF.